This T cell receptor beta chain was identified in a study of T-cell memory formation after mild COVID-19. Germline V gene lookup returns CDR1 SGHAT and CDR2 FQNNGV. There are 14 residues in the CDR3. Trimming took off 5 bases at V and 10 bases at J, with 18 bases between the two ends. TCRdb redid the calling of the 5' RACE reads with MiXCR, one entry per CDR3 protein. Among roughly 180,000 distinct CDR3 sequences, about 18% were seen once, and the ten largest hold 3% to 4.5%. This clonotype was obtained from a man aged 18 to 35 who had mild COVID-19 (a few samples of this study predate the infection). Cell type and time point are not known. The chain links TRBV11-2 to TRBJ2-1; D is undetermined. Sequencing input: PBMCs or a T cell subset sorted from them (not recorded which). The CDR3 DNA is TGTGCCAGCAGCCGCCGGGCCTCAGAATGGGAGCAGTTCTTC. Amino acids: CASSRRASEWEQFF.